This T cell receptor beta chain was retrieved from a study of blood T cell repertoires in COVID-19. In the study overall: The study drew acute and convalescent COVID-19 samples from the United States, Italy and Spain. T cells, B-cell-depleted T cells, or PBMCs provided the cDNA or gDNA that served as material.

The CDR3 spans 14 residues. Trimming left V 3 bases short and J 5 bases short, with 13 bases between. Germline V gene data show CDR1 as LGHDT and CDR2 as YNNKEL (reference sequence). Authors' analysis steps: Quantification of nucleated cells was approximated via reference gene primer amplification. Repertoires were generated with immunoSEQ multiplex PCR, while TCRdb's copy carries only in-frame clones and drops some. That table furnishes V, J and clone size, whereas the DNA furnished D and trimming. The sample contains around 200,000 clones, under 90% of which appear only once. This TCR was sampled from a man older than 75 with acute or convalescent COVID-19. The sample was peripheral blood. V is TRBV3-1 (or the pseudogene TRBV3-2) and J is TRBJ1-1; perhaps TRBD1 as D (5 bases). Written as DNA, the CDR3 is TGTGCCAGCAGCCACCTATGGGGGGGAACTGAAGCTTTCTTT. Protein product: CASSHLWGGTEAFF.